This TCR beta chain was recorded in a study of blood T cell repertoires in COVID-19. The CDR3 has 14 residues. Trimming stripped 4 bases from V and 5 bases from J, with 15 bases between. Germline-derived CDR1 and CDR2 are SGHAT and FQNNGV. TCRdb's copy holds only in-frame clones and misses some; the assay was immunoSEQ multiplex PCR. Of about 100,000 clones listed, 70% to 90% were seen once; the top ten hold more than 10%. This clonotype originated in a human donor in a cohort sampled during active COVID-19. The sequenced sample was peripheral blood. The genes are TRBV11-2 and TRBJ2-7; a possible D gene is TRBD2 (5 bases). CDR3 loop: CASSSRNRGDEQYF. CDR3 nucleotides: TGTGCCAGCAGCTCCCGGAACCGGGGAGACGAGCAGTACTTC.